A selection of T cell receptor beta chains follows, all from one sample in a study of PD-1 blockade in classical Hodgkin lymphoma. Sequenced by immunoSEQ multiplex PCR; TCRdb stores in-frame clones only, minus some. The sample holds 40,000 or so clones, about 88% seen once. Sequencing used peripheral blood mononuclear cells (PBMCs), obtained before the second cycle of nivolumab. These receptors were obtained from a human donor with classical Hodgkin lymphoma. Both conserved end residues are part of each CDR3. D genes are given only for firm matches. Clone size appears in some rows only: once, few, many, or a class for an expanded clone.

CDR3 protein,CDR3 DNA,clone size,D gene,J gene,V gene
CASSLGGVGWETQYF,TGTGCCAGCAGCTTAGGCGGAGTGGGGTGGGAGACCCAGTACTTC,NA,NA,TRBJ2-5,TRBV11-2
CASSLESSNQPQHF,TGCGCCAGCAGCTTGGAATCCAGCAATCAGCCCCAGCATTTT,once,NA,TRBJ1-5,TRBV5-1
CASSLVTGAGNTIYF,TGTGCCAGCAGCTTGGTAACAGGGGCTGGAAACACCATATATTTT,NA,TRBD1,TRBJ1-3,TRBV7-2
CASRGYEQYF,TGCGCCAGCAGGGGCTACGAGCAGTACTTC,NA,NA,TRBJ2-7,TRBV10-1
CASSEVGRSTYGYTF,TGTGCCAGCAGTGAGGTTGGACGCTCGACCTATGGCTACACCTTC,NA,NA,TRBJ1-2,TRBV6-8
CSVARAGGSYNEQFF,TGCAGCGTTGCCCGCGCAGGGGGGTCTTACAATGAGCAGTTCTTC,NA,NA,TRBJ2-1,TRBV29-1
CATSRDMSVEQYF,TGTGCCACCAGCAGAGATATGAGCGTCGAGCAGTACTTC,NA,NA,TRBJ2-7,TRBV15
CAISPAGQQYF,TGTGCCATCTCCCCAGCGGGGCAGCAGTATTTT,NA,TRBD2,TRBJ2-3,TRBV10-3
CAIREQGSGANVLTF,TGTGCCATCAGAGAACAGGGCTCTGGGGCCAACGTCCTGACTTTC,once,NA,TRBJ2-6,TRBV10-3
CASSEQSGGGQETQYF,TGTGCCAGCAGTGAACAGAGCGGGGGTGGCCAAGAGACCCAGTACTTC,NA,TRBD2,TRBJ2-5,TRBV2
CASSFQGNYGYTF,TGTGCCAGCAGCTTCCAGGGGAACTATGGCTACACCTTC,NA,NA,TRBJ1-2,TRBV5-6
CASSIDPWGSSYEQYF,TGTGCCAGTAGTATAGATCCATGGGGGAGCTCCTACGAGCAGTACTTC,NA,NA,TRBJ2-7,TRBV19
CAISGGVDRGPYEQYF,TGTGCCATCAGTGGGGGTGTGGACAGGGGGCCCTACGAGCAGTACTTC,few,TRBD1,TRBJ2-7,TRBV10-3
CASSEAVSLGTQYF,TGTGCCAGCAGTGAAGCAGTGAGTTTAGGGACCCAGTACTTC,once,NA,TRBJ2-5,TRBV6-1
CASSPLEGYEQYF,TGTGCCAGCTCACCACTAGAGGGGTACGAGCAGTACTTC,NA,NA,TRBJ2-7,TRBV18
CASSSTTNTGELFF,TGTGCCAGCAGCTCGACTACGAACACCGGGGAGCTGTTTTTT,NA,NA,TRBJ2-2,TRBV7-6
CASSPTSGRVDTQYF,TGTGCCAGCTCACCGACTAGCGGGAGGGTGGATACGCAGTATTTT,NA,TRBD2,TRBJ2-3,TRBV18
CASSPTDGPGTEAFF,TGCGCCAGCAGCCCTACGGATGGGCCCGGCACTGAAGCTTTCTTT,NA,NA,TRBJ1-1,TRBV4-1
CASSSTGRPSYNEQFF,TGTGCCAGCAGCTCGACAGGGCGCCCTTCCTACAATGAGCAGTTCTTC,NA,TRBD1,TRBJ2-1,TRBV7-3
CASSQVLAQETQYF,TGCGCCAGCAGCCAAGTTCTAGCACAAGAGACCCAGTACTTC,NA,NA,TRBJ2-5,TRBV4-3
CASSMEGLSNQPQHF,TGTGCCAGTAGTATGGAGGGACTCAGCAATCAGCCCCAGCATTTT,NA,NA,TRBJ1-5,TRBV19
CASSPLAGDRLAQYF,TGTGCCAGCTCACCACTAGCGGGAGACAGGTTGGCCCAGTACTTC,NA,TRBD2,TRBJ2-5,TRBV18
CASSPSTASYNEQFF,TGTGCCAGCAGCCCTTCGACAGCCTCCTACAATGAGCAGTTCTTC,NA,NA,TRBJ2-1,TRBV9
CASSLEAANTEAFF,TGTGCCAGCAGCTTAGAGGCGGCTAACACTGAAGCTTTCTTT,NA,NA,TRBJ1-1,TRBV7-6
CASSIAETQYF,TGTGCCAGTAGTATAGCCGAGACCCAGTACTTC,NA,NA,TRBJ2-5,TRBV19
CASSLGQGEKLFF,TGTGCCAGCTCGCTAGGACAGGGAGAAAAACTGTTTTTT,NA,TRBD1,TRBJ1-4,TRBV18
CASSSERNSYEQYF,TGTGCCAGCAGCTCCGAACGAAACTCCTACGAGCAGTACTTC,NA,NA,TRBJ2-7,TRBV7-9
CATRYRDSFNSPLHF,TGTGCCACCCGCTACCGGGACAGCTTTAATTCACCCCTCCACTTT,NA,TRBD1,TRBJ1-6,TRBV10-3
CASSTGTGVHEQYF,TGTGCCAGTAGCACCGGGACAGGGGTACACGAGCAGTACTTC,NA,TRBD1,TRBJ2-7,TRBV19
CASSLGSQETQYF,TGCGCCAGCAGCTTAGGCAGCCAAGAGACCCAGTACTTC,NA,NA,TRBJ2-5,TRBV5-1
CASEPSGTDTQYF,TGTGCCAGCGAACCCTCTGGCACAGATACGCAGTATTTT,NA,NA,TRBJ2-3,TRBV28
CASSLVTGAGTYEQYF,TGTGCCAGCAGCTTGGTGACAGGGGCGGGGACCTACGAGCAGTACTTC,NA,TRBD1,TRBJ2-7,TRBV5-6
CASSVTGGTGNTIYF,TGTGCCAGCAGCGTTACAGGGGGCACTGGAAACACCATATATTTT,NA,TRBD1,TRBJ1-3,TRBV7-3
CASSSLGQGYEQYF,TGTGCCAGCAGCTCCCTGGGACAGGGGTACGAGCAGTACTTC,NA,TRBD1,TRBJ2-7,TRBV27
CASSQDWSDTQYF,TGTGCCAGCAGCCAAGATTGGTCAGATACGCAGTATTTT,NA,NA,TRBJ2-3,TRBV4-2
CASSVGVGMNTGELFF,TGTGCCAGCAGCGTAGGCGTGGGCATGAACACCGGGGAGCTGTTTTTT,NA,NA,TRBJ2-2,TRBV9
CASRLVSGGELFF,TGCGCCAGCCGACTAGTCAGCGGCGGGGAGCTGTTTTTT,NA,NA,TRBJ2-2,TRBV5-1
CASSLSGGLAGEETQYF,TGTGCCAGCAGCTTAAGCGGTGGTCTAGCGGGGGAAGAGACCCAGTACTTC,NA,TRBD2,TRBJ2-5,TRBV7-6
CASSLGGGYNEQFF,TGTGCCAGCAGCTTAGGTGGCGGCTACAATGAGCAGTTCTTC,NA,NA,TRBJ2-1,TRBV7-9
CASSERGGSYGYTF,TGTGCCAGCAGTGAAAGGGGAGGCAGCTATGGCTACACCTTC,few,NA,TRBJ1-2,TRBV2
CASSLGTGLEAFF,TGTGCCAGCAGTTTAGGGACAGGCCTTGAAGCTTTCTTT,NA,TRBD1,TRBJ1-1,TRBV27
CASSLISGGAGTGELFF,TGTGCCAGCAGTTTAATATCAGGGGGGGCTGGCACCGGGGAGCTGTTTTTT,NA,NA,TRBJ2-2,TRBV28
CASSQGLGGYEQYF,TGTGCCAGTAGTCAAGGATTGGGGGGCTACGAGCAGTACTTC,NA,NA,TRBJ2-7,TRBV19
CASSLGLAGYEQYF,TGTGCCAGCAGTTTAGGACTAGCGGGCTACGAGCAGTACTTC,NA,TRBD2,TRBJ2-7,TRBV28
CASSLSRGTGVYEQYF,TGTGCCAGCAGCCTATCTCGGGGTACGGGAGTTTACGAGCAGTACTTC,NA,NA,TRBJ2-7,TRBV7-2
CASSLGTSGPYEQYF,TGCGCCAGCAGCTTGGGGACTAGCGGTCCCTACGAGCAGTACTTC,NA,TRBD2,TRBJ2-7,TRBV5-1
CASSVTGTVNEKLFF,TGCGCCAGCAGCGTTACCGGGACGGTTAATGAAAAACTGTTTTTT,NA,NA,TRBJ1-4,TRBV5-1
CASSLGSWEHEQFF,TGTGCCAGCAGCTTGGGTTCTTGGGAGCATGAGCAGTTCTTC,NA,NA,TRBJ2-1,TRBV5-6
CASSPQGQQQYF,TGTGCCAGCAGTCCCCAGGGTCAACAGCAGTACTTC,few,NA,TRBJ2-7,TRBV27
CASAIGGASSYNEQFF,TGTGCCAGCGCTATCGGGGGCGCTAGCTCCTACAATGAGCAGTTCTTC,NA,NA,TRBJ2-1,TRBV7-3
CASTPAGGGRSGQYF,TGCGCCAGCACCCCAGCCGGTGGCGGGAGATCGGGGCAGTACTTC,NA,TRBD2,TRBJ2-7,TRBV10-2
CASSHQRGGPEQFF,TGTGCCAGTAGTCACCAGCGGGGGGGCCCTGAGCAGTTCTTC,once,TRBD2,TRBJ2-1,TRBV19
CASSLRTGIDTQYF,TGTGCCAGCAGTTTACGGACAGGGATAGATACGCAGTATTTT,NA,TRBD1,TRBJ2-3,TRBV27
CASSGDRGREPQHF,TGTGCCAGCAGTGGCGACAGGGGGAGGGAGCCCCAGCATTTT,NA,TRBD1,TRBJ1-5,TRBV2
CASSENRFGYTF,TGTGCCAGCAGTGAAAACAGGTTTGGCTACACCTTC,NA,NA,TRBJ1-2,TRBV6-1